A selection of T cell receptor beta chains follows, all from one sample in a study of lymphopenia after photon versus proton radiotherapy. The data were produced by immunoSEQ multiplex PCR, yet TCRdb's version contains in-frame clones alone and is incomplete. The sample includes around 59,000 clones, approximately 88% of them seen just once. The specimen comprised peripheral blood, sampled from a patient treated with proton-based radiotherapy. The receptors were gathered from a man in his sixties with pancreatic cancer. Both conserved end residues are part of each CDR3. D genes are given only for firm matches. Rows give clone size only sometimes, using once, few, many, or a class for an expanded clone.

j_gene,d_gene,v_gene,abundance,CDR3aa,CDR3nt
TRBJ2-1,TRBD2,TRBV4-2,NA,CASTAGLALKNEQFF,TGTGCCAGTACCGCGGGACTAGCCCTTAAGAATGAGCAGTTCTTC
TRBJ2-5,TRBD1,TRBV29-1,once,CSVLSYRGRIWETQYF,TGCAGCGTTTTGTCCTACAGGGGGCGCATTTGGGAGACCCAGTACTTC
TRBJ2-7,NA,TRBV18,once,CASSPGSFEQYF,TGTGCCAGCTCACCAGGTTCGTTCGAGCAGTACTTC
TRBJ1-1,NA,TRBV28,NA,CASSAVQTNTEAFF,TGTGCCAGCAGTGCTGTACAGACGAACACTGAAGCTTTCTTT
TRBJ2-5,NA,TRBV28,NA,CASSLPLAGETQYF,TGTGCCAGCAGTTTACCCCTAGCAGGGGAGACCCAGTACTTC
TRBJ2-7,NA,TRBV18,NA,CASSLQGYEQYF,TGTGCCAGCTCTTTACAGGGCTACGAGCAGTACTTC
TRBJ2-3,TRBD2,TRBV9,NA,CASSVTSGSTQYF,TGTGCCAGCAGCGTAACTAGCGGGAGCACGCAGTATTTT
TRBJ2-7,TRBD2,TRBV28,NA,CASNLYGGRARYEQYF,TGTGCCAGCAATCTTTACGGCGGGAGAGCCCGCTACGAGCAGTACTTC
TRBJ2-7,NA,TRBV29-1,NA,CSVGDRDLGSIYEQYF,TGCAGCGTTGGAGACCGCGACCTGGGATCGATCTACGAGCAGTACTTC
TRBJ2-3,NA,TRBV18,NA,CASSPPSVTDTQYF,TGTGCCAGCTCACCACCTTCCGTCACAGATACGCAGTATTTT
TRBJ2-1,NA,TRBV5-6,once,CASSLAGNYNEQFF,TGTGCCAGCAGCTTGGCGGGAAACTACAATGAGCAGTTCTTC
TRBJ1-3,NA,TRBV6-6,NA,CASSPSGSGSGNTIYF,TGTGCCAGCAGTCCCTCTGGCTCTGGCTCTGGAAACACCATATATTTT
TRBJ2-2,NA,TRBV7-3,NA,CASSLSPNTGELFF,TGTGCCAGCAGCTTATCCCCGAACACCGGGGAGCTGTTTTTT
TRBJ1-1,NA,TRBV30,NA,CAWSKNRARTEAFF,TGTGCCTGGAGTAAGAACAGGGCCCGGACTGAAGCTTTCTTT
TRBJ2-7,NA,TRBV7-8,NA,CASSLAQDEQYF,TGTGCCAGCAGCTTAGCCCAAGACGAGCAGTACTTC
TRBJ1-4,TRBD1,TRBV6-1,few,CASRAPGQINEKLFF,TGTGCCAGCAGGGCTCCGGGACAGATTAATGAAAAACTGTTTTTT
TRBJ2-1,TRBD1,TRBV5-1,NA,CASSVTGETNNEQFF,TGCGCCAGCAGCGTGACAGGGGAAACCAACAATGAGCAGTTCTTC
TRBJ1-4,NA,TRBV25-1,NA,CASSDHLGGEKLFF,TGTGCCAGCAGTGACCACCTGGGAGGTGAAAAACTGTTTTTT
TRBJ2-5,NA,TRBV5-1,NA,CASSLEGLLGTQYF,TGCGCCAGCAGCTTGGAGGGCCTTCTGGGGACCCAGTACTTC
TRBJ1-2,TRBD1,TRBV9,NA,CASIGQGNRYTF,TGTGCCAGCATTGGACAGGGGAATCGCTACACCTTC
TRBJ2-7,NA,TRBV14,once,CASSQVPGGEQYF,TGTGCCAGCAGCCAAGTTCCCGGCGGGGAGCAGTACTTC
TRBJ2-4,NA,TRBV2,NA,CASSVTDIAKNIQYF,TGTGCCAGCAGTGTAACAGATATAGCCAAAAACATTCAGTACTTC
TRBJ1-1,NA,TRBV7-2,NA,CASSRRQSNTEAFF,TGTGCCAGCAGCCGAAGACAGTCCAACACTGAAGCTTTCTTT
TRBJ1-2,NA,TRBV6-6,NA,CASSYSSRYGYTF,TGTGCCAGCAGTTACTCTAGCCGTTATGGCTACACCTTC
TRBJ2-3,TRBD1,TRBV5-3,NA,CARRGQGTDTQYF,TGTGCCAGAAGGGGACAGGGAACAGATACGCAGTATTTT
TRBJ2-7,TRBD2,TRBV6-6,few,CASSYSTSGSYEQYF,TGTGCCAGCAGTTACTCGACTAGCGGGAGTTACGAGCAGTACTTC
TRBJ2-3,NA,TRBV9,NA,CASSKGPYTQYF,TGTGCCAGCAGCAAAGGCCCTTATACGCAGTATTTT
TRBJ2-7,TRBD2,TRBV9,NA,CASTPGSGRVYEQYF,TGTGCCAGCACCCCCGGCAGCGGGAGGGTCTACGAGCAGTACTTC
TRBJ2-7,TRBD1,TRBV28,NA,CASRPNRDRSYEQYF,TGTGCCAGCAGGCCCAACCGGGACAGGAGCTACGAGCAGTACTTC
TRBJ2-1,TRBD1,TRBV6-5,NA,CASMPPGQGGQQFF,TGTGCCAGCATGCCCCCGGGACAGGGTGGTCAGCAGTTCTTC
TRBJ2-6,NA,TRBV2,NA,CASSGLGVGANVLTF,TGTGCCAGCAGTGGTCTAGGGGTGGGAGCCAACGTCCTGACTTTC
TRBJ1-3,NA,TRBV5-4,NA,CASSRDGSPGGNTIYF,TGTGCCAGCAGCCGGGACGGCAGTCCGGGGGGAAACACCATATATTTT
TRBJ2-7,NA,TRBV7-6,NA,CASSLEPSTYEQYF,TGTGCCAGCAGCTTAGAGCCTAGCACCTACGAGCAGTACTTC
TRBJ2-2,NA,TRBV6-6,NA,CAAGRATGELFF,TGTGCCGCCGGACGTGCCACCGGGGAGCTGTTTTTT
TRBJ1-1,TRBD1,TRBV28,NA,CASSTGGRTEAFF,TGTGCCAGCAGCACAGGGGGTCGGACTGAAGCTTTCTTT
TRBJ2-7,TRBD1,TRBV28,NA,CASRRTGSTKEQYF,TGTGCCAGCAGGAGGACAGGGTCGACGAAGGAGCAGTACTTC
TRBJ2-1,NA,TRBV6-5,NA,CASKKRARTDEQFF,TGTGCCAGCAAAAAGCGGGCCCGAACCGATGAGCAGTTCTTC
TRBJ1-1,NA,TRBV2,NA,CASSEVRVNTEAFF,TGTGCCAGCAGTGAGGTTAGGGTGAACACTGAAGCTTTCTTT
TRBJ2-7,NA,TRBV6-5,NA,CASSTGPGEQYF,TGTGCCAGCAGTACGGGACCGGGGGAGCAGTACTTC
TRBJ1-2,NA,TRBV30,few,CAWSVVLVGRLDYGYTF,TGTGCCTGGAGTGTAGTTTTAGTAGGACGATTGGACTATGGCTACACCTTC
TRBJ1-4,NA,TRBV5-1,once,CASRQGTNEKLFF,TGCGCCAGCAGACAGGGAACTAATGAAAAACTGTTTTTT
TRBJ2-7,NA,TRBV30,NA,CAWSPDTYEQYF,TGTGCCTGGAGTCCTGATACCTACGAGCAGTACTTC
TRBJ2-1,NA,TRBV28,NA,CASSSHTYRAENSYNEQFF,TGTGCCAGCAGTTCTCATACCTACCGGGCGGAGAACTCCTACAATGAGCAGTTCTTC
TRBJ1-5,TRBD1,TRBV28,NA,CASSRDRGTNQPQHF,TGTGCCAGCAGTAGGGACAGGGGAACCAATCAGCCCCAGCATTTT
TRBJ1-1,NA,TRBV6-1,NA,CASRGPTENTEAFF,TGTGCCAGCAGGGGGCCAACAGAGAACACTGAAGCTTTCTTT
TRBJ1-1,NA,TRBV28,NA,CASSGWGRRNTEAFF,TGTGCCAGCAGTGGATGGGGGAGAAGGAACACTGAAGCTTTCTTT
TRBJ2-3,TRBD1,TRBV28,few,CASRPQGVGTDTQYF,TGTGCCAGCAGACCACAGGGGGTCGGGACAGATACGCAGTATTTT
TRBJ1-3,NA,TRBV27,NA,CASRLRPGNENTIYF,TGTGCCAGCAGACTCCGGCCGGGAAATGAAAACACCATATATTTT
TRBJ2-7,NA,TRBV7-6,NA,CASSLGVTDGEQYF,TGTGCCAGCAGCTTAGGTGTTACAGACGGCGAGCAGTACTTC